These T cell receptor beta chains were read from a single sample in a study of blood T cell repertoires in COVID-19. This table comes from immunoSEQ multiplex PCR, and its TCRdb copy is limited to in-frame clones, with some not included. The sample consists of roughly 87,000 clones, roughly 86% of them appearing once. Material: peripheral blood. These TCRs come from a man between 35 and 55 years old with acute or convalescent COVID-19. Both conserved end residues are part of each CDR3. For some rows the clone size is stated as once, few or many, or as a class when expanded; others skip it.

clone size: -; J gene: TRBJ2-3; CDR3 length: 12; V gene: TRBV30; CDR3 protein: CAWKPITDTQYF
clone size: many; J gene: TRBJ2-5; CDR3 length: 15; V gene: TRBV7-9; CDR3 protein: CASSPKTSVWETQYF
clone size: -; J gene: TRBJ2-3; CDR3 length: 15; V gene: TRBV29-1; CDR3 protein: CSVVSPLTSTDTQYF
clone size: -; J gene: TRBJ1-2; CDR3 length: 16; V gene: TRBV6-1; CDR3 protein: CASSEGGTFGAYGYTF
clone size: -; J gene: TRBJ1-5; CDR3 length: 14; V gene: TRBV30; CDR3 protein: CAWSVADRDQPQHF
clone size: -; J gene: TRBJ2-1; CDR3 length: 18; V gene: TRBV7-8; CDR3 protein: CASSLALGGSGANNEQFF
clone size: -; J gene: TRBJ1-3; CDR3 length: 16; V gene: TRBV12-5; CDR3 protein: CASGLGSWASGNTIYF
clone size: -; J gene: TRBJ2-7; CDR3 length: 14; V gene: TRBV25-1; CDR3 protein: CASSVDRRSYEQYF
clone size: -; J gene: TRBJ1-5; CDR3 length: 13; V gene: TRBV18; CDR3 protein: CASSHTGDQPQHF
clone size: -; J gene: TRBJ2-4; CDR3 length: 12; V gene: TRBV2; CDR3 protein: CASLWDRNIQYF
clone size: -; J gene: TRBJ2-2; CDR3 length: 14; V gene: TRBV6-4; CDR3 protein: CASSESSTAGELFF
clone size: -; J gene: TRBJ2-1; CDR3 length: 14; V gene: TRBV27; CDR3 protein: CASSPQWGDNEQFF
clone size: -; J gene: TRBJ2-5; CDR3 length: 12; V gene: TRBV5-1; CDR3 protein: CASSPGGETQYF
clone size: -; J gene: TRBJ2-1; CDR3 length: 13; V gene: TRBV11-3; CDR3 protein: CASSLQGTNEQFF
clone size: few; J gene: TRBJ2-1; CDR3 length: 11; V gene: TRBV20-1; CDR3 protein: CSARGQGVQFF
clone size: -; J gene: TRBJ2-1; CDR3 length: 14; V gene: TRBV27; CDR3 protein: CASSLRGSYNEQFF
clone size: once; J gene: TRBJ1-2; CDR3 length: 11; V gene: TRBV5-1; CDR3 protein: CASSSDSGYTF
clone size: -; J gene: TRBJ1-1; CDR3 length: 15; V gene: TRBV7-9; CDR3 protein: CASPRSPGVNTEAFF
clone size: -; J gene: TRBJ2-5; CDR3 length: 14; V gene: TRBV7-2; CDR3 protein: CASSPRTGGETQYF
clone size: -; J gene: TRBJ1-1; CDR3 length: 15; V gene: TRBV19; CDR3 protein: CASSPTTGGPTEAFF
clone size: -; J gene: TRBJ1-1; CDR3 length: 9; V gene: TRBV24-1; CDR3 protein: CAISKWAFF
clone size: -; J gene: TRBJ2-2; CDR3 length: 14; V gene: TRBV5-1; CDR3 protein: CASSFGTNPGELFF
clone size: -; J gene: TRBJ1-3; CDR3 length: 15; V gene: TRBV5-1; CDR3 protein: CASSLRTGDGNTIYF
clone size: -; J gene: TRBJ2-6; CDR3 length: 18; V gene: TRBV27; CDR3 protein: CASSLSDRGLMGANVLTF
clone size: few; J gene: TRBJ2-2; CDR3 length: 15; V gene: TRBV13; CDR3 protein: CASSFGTGVSGELFF
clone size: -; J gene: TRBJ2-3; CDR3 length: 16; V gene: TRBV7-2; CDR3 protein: CASTPGVAGVTDTQYF
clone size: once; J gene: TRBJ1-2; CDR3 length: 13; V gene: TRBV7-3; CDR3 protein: CASSRLPGGGYTF
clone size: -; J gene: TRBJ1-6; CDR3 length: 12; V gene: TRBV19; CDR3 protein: CASSSLSSPLHF
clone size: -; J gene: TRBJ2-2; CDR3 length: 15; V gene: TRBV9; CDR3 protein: CASSVAGGNTGELFF
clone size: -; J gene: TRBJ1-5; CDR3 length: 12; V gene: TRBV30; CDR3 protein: CAWSQGSGPQHF
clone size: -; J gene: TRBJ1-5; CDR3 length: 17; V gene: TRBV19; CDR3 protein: CASSAVPGTGYNQPQHF
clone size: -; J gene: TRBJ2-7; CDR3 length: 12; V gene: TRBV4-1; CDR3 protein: CASSQGSYEQYF
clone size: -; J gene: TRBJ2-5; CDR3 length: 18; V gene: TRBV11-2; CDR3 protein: CASSRTPGLAGSRETQYF
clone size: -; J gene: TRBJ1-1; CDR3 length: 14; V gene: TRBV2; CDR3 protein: CASSEWTVNTEAFF
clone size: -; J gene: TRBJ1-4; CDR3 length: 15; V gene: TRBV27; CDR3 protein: CASSSTGGWDEKLFF
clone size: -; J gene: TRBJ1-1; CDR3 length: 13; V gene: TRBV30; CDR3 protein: CAWSTQGAVGAFF
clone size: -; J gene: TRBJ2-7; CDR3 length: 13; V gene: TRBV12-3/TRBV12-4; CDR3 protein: CASRRATTYEQYF
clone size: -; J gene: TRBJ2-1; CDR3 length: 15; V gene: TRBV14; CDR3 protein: CASSQTGVPYNEQFF
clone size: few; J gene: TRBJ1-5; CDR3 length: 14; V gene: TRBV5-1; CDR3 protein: CASSPSGGREPQHF
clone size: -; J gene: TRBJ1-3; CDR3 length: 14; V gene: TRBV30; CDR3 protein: CAWTGGYSGNTIYF
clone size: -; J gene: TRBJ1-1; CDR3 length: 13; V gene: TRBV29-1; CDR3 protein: CSALQGQNTEAFF
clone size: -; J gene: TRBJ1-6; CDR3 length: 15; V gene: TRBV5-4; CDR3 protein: CASRKAGGYNSPLHF
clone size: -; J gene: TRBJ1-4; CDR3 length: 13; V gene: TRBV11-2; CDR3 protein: CASSLQGREKLFF